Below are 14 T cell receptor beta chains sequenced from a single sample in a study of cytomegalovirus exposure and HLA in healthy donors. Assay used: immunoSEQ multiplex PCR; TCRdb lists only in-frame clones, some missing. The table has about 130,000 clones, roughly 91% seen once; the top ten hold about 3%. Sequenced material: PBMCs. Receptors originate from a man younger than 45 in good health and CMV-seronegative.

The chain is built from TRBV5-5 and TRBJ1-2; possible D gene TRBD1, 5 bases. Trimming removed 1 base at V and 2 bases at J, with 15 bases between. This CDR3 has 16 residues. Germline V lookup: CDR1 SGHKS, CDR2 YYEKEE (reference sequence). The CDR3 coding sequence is TGTGCCAGCAGCTTGAGGCAGGGAGGAACCAACTATGGCTACACCTTC. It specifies CASSLRQGGTNYGYTF.

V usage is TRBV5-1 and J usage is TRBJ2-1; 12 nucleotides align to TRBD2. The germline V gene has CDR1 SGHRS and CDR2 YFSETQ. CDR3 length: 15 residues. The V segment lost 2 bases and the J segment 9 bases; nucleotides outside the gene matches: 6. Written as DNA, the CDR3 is TGCGCCAGCAGCTTACTGACTAGCGGGGGTTTTGAGCAGTTCTTC. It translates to CASSLLTSGGFEQFF.

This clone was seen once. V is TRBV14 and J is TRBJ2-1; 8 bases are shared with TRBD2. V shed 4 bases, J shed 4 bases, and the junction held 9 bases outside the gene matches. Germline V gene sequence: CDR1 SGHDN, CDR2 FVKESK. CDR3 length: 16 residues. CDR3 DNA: TGTGCCAGCAGCCCGCGCGGAACGGGGGGGTACAATGAGCAGTTCTTC. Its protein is CASSPRGTGGYNEQFF.

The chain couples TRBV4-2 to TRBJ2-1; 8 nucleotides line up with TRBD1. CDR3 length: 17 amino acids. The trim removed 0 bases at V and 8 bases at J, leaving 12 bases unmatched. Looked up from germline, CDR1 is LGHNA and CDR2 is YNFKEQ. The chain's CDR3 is CASSQDKRGVRGHEQFF. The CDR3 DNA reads TGTGCCAGCAGCCAAGATAAGAGGGGAGTCAGGGGGCATGAGCAGTTCTTC.

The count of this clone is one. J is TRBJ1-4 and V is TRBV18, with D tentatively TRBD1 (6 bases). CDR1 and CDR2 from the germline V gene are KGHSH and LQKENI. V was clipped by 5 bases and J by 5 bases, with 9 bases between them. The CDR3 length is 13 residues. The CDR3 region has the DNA TGTGCCAGCTCAGACAGGCGCAATGAAAAACTGTTTTTT. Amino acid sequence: CASSDRRNEKLFF. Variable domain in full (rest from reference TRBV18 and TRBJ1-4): NAGVMQNPRHLVRRRGQEARLRCSPMKGHSHVYWYRQLPEEGLKFMVYLQKENIIDESGMPKERFSAEFPKEGPSILRIQQVVRGDSAAYFCASSDRRNEKLFFGSGTQLSVL.

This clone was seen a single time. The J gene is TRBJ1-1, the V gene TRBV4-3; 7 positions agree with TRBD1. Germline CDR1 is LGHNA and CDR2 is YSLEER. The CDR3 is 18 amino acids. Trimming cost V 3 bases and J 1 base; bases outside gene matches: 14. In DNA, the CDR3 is TGCGCCAGCAGCCAGGACGCCCGGGACAGTCCTTGGAACACTGAAGCTTTCTTT. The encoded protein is CASSQDARDSPWNTEAFF.

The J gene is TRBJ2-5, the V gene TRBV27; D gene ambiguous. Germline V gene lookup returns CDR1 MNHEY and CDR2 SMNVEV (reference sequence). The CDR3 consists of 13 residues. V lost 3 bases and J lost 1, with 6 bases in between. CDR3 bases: TGTGCCAGCAGTTTCACATTCCAAGAGACCCAGTACTTC. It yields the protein CASSFTFQETQYF.

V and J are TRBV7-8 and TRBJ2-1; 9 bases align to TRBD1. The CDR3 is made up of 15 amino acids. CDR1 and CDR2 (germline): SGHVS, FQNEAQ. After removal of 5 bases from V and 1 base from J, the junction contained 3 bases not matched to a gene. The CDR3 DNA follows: TGTGCCAGCAGCCCGGACAGGGGATCCTACAATGAGCAGTTCTTC. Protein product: CASSPDRGSYNEQFF.

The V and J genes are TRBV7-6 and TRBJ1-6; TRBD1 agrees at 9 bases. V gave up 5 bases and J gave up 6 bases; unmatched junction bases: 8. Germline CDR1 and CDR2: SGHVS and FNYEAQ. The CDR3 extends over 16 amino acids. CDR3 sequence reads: CASSRHGQGPNSPLHF. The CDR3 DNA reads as TGTGCCAGCAGCCGTCATGGACAGGGGCCTAATTCACCCCTCCACTTT.

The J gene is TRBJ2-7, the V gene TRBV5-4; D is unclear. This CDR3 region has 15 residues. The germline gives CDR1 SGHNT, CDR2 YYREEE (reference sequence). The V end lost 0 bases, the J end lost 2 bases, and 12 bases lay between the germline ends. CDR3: CASSLAVGITYEQYF. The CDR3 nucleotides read TGTGCCAGCAGCTTGGCGGTCGGTATTACCTACGAGCAGTACTTC.

The CDR3 loop reads CASSPGLNTGELFF. The CDR3 DNA reads TGCGCCAGCAGCCCGGGACTCAACACCGGGGAGCTGTTTTTT. V usage is TRBV5-1 and J usage is TRBJ2-2; possibly TRBD2 for D (6 bases). This CDR3 has 14 amino acids. Per germline, CDR1 SGHRS and CDR2 YFSETQ. Trimming left V 4 bases short and J 2 bases short, with 9 bases between.

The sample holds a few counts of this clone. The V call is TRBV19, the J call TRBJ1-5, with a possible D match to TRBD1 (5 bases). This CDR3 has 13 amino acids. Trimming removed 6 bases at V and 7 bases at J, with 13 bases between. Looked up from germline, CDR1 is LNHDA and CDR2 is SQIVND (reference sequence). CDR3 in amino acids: CASSTRVEQPQHF. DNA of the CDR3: TGTGCCAGTAGCACCAGGGTTGAACAGCCCCAGCATTTT.

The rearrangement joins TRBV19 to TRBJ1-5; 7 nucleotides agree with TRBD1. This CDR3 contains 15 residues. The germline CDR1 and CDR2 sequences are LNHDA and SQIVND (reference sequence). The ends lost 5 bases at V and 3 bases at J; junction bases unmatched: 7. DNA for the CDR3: TGTGCCAGTAGTGGGGGACAGTTCTACAATCAGCCCCAGCATTTT. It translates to CASSGGQFYNQPQHF. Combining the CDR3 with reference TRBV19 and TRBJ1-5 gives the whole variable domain DGGITQSPKYLFRKEGQNVTLSCEQNLNHDAMYWYRQDPGQGLRLIYYSQIVNDFQKGDIAEGYSVSREKKESFPLTVTSAQKNPTAFYLCASSGGQFYNQPQHFGDGTRLSIL.

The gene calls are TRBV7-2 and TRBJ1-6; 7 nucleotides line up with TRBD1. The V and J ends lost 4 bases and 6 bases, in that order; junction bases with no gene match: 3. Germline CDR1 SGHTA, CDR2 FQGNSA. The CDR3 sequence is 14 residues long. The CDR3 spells CASSSGQLNSPLHF. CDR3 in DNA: TGTGCCAGCAGCTCGGGACAGCTTAATTCACCCCTCCACTTT.